This entry features one TCR beta chain sequence. Its target is not known. The data were obtained in a study of T cell responses to AZD1222 COVID-19 vaccine. Overall study results and limits: Compared with day 0, the breadth and depth of the Spike-specific TCR repertoire rose significantly after two doses of AZD1222.

J lost 8 bases, V lost 5 bases, and 10 bases had no gene match. Looked up from germline, CDR1 is SEHNR and CDR2 is FQNEAQ (reference sequence). This CDR3 spans 15 amino acids. Generated by immunoSEQ multiplex PCR, the TCRdb table keeps only in-frame clones and is missing some. This sample has roughly 80,000 clones, with about 91% found just once. This material consisted of peripheral blood, taken on day 0 of AZD1222 vaccination. This TCR derives from an adult in good health. This chain uses TRBV7-9 with TRBJ2-1; 9 bases line up with TRBD2. The CDR3 DNA is TGTGCCAGCAGCCCCCACCGACTAGCGGACGATGAGCAGTTCTTC. This translates into CASSPHRLADDEQFF.